Shown below are 30 T cell receptor beta chains from a single sample sequenced in a study of cytomegalovirus exposure and HLA in healthy donors. PCR involved 60 Vbeta and 13 Jbeta primers. Profiled with immunoSEQ multiplex PCR; TCRdb holds only in-frame clones, not every one. The sample has around 130,000 clones, about 81% seen once; the top ten hold around 2%. The specimen was PBMCs. Receptors were obtained from a man aged 35-49 years in good health and CMV-seronegative.

This clone is medium-sized (0.01 to 0.1%) by share. This sequence joins TRBV25-1 and TRBJ2-2; D is perhaps TRBD1 (5 bases). Trimming stripped 0 bases from V and 3 bases from J, with 5 bases between. CDR3 size: 14 residues. CDR1 is MGHDK, CDR2 SYGVNS, per germline. In DNA, the CDR3 is TGTGCCAGCAGTGAATACAGGGACACCGGGGAGCTGTTTTTT. It translates to CASSEYRDTGELFF.

This clone has more than one count but fewer than ten. This sequence joins TRBV19 and TRBJ1-5, with D possibly TRBD1 on 6 matching bases. Germline V gene data show CDR1 as LNHDA and CDR2 as SQIVND (reference sequence). V lost 5 bases to trimming and J lost 4 bases, with 15 bases between them. The length of the CDR3 is 15 residues. The CDR3 spells CASSAGESVNQPQHF. The CDR3 DNA reads as TGTGCCAGTAGTGCAGGGGAGTCGGTAAATCAGCCCCAGCATTTT.

The rearrangement joins TRBV6-1 to TRBJ2-7; 11 bases fit TRBD2. After removal of 6 bases from V and 7 bases from J, the junction contained 11 bases not matched to a gene. CDR3 size: 15 residues. CDR1 and CDR2 (germline): MNHNS, SASEGT. The CDR3 nucleotides are TGTGCCAGCAGGGCCGGGACTAGCGGTATAGTGGAGCAGTACTTC. Protein product: CASRAGTSGIVEQYF.

This rearrangement joins TRBV27 to TRBJ2-7, with TRBD1 matching 9 bases. CDR3 size: 14 residues. Germline CDR1 and CDR2: MNHEY and SMNVEV (reference sequence). The junction had 6 bases not matched to a gene; V was cut back by 3 bases and J by 6 bases. In DNA, the CDR3 is TGTGCCAGCAGTTTTTCTGCGACAGGGGGCGAGCAGTACTTC. Its protein is CASSFSATGGEQYF.

The chain carries TRBV19 and TRBJ2-1; no reliable D call. Germline loops: CDR1 LNHDA, CDR2 SQIVND (reference sequence). This CDR3 contains 12 residues. Trimming removed 3 bases from V and 8 bases from J, with 8 bases in between. The CDR3 coding sequence is TGTGCCAGTAGTATTTGGCCTGATGAGCAGTTCTTC. This codes for CASSIWPDEQFF.

The chain joins TRBV5-1 to TRBJ2-2; 8 nucleotides align to TRBD2. The CDR3 contains 16 residues. Germline V gives CDR1 SGHRS, CDR2 YFSETQ. Losses at the gene ends were 4 bases for V and 1 base for J; bases not matched to a gene: 6. The CDR3 sequence: CASSPTTSVNTGELFF. The CDR3 bases are TGCGCCAGCAGCCCGACGACTAGCGTGAACACCGGGGAGCTGTTTTTT. Drawing the rest from reference TRBV5-1 and TRBJ2-2, the complete variable domain is KAGVTQTPRYLIKTRGQQVTLSCSPISGHRSVSWYQQTPGQGLQFLFEYFSETQRNKGNFPGRFSGRQFSNSRSEMNVSTLELGDSALYLCASSPTTSVNTGELFFGEGSRLTVL.

The chain employs TRBV30 and TRBJ1-5; D is uncertain. Germline-derived CDR1 and CDR2 are GTSNPN and SVGIG (reference sequence). The CDR3 runs to 14 residues. V shed 6 bases and J shed 3 bases, with 15 bases lying between them. The CDR3 coding sequence is TGTGCCTGTTCTCGAGGCCTATTCAATCAGCCCCAGCATTTT. It specifies CACSRGLFNQPQHF.

This chain links TRBV2 with TRBJ2-4; D remains ambiguous. The germline V and J ends were trimmed by 2 bases and 4 bases, with 9 bases remaining between them. CDR1 and CDR2 (germline): SNHLY, FYNNEI. CDR3 size: 14 residues. In nucleotides, the CDR3 is TGTGCCAGCAGTGAATACCCAGGAAAAAACATTCAGTACTTC. Translated, it gives CASSEYPGKNIQYF.

The genes are TRBV28 and TRBJ2-2, with 12 bases fitting TRBD2. Germline V lookup: CDR1 MDHEN, CDR2 SYDVKM. This CDR3 has 17 residues. The V segment lost 6 bases and the J segment 6 bases; nucleotides outside the gene matches: 11. The CDR3 loop is CASRPSSGRAFSGELFF. DNA for the CDR3: TGTGCCAGCAGACCGTCTAGCGGGAGGGCCTTTTCCGGGGAGCTGTTTTTT.

The J gene is TRBJ1-2, the V gene TRBV2, with D possibly TRBD1 on 5 matching bases. Trimming shortened V by 3 bases and J by 4 bases, and 15 bases separated the two germline ends. CDR3 size: 15 residues. The germline V gene encodes CDR1 SNHLY and CDR2 FYNNEI. The CDR3 is CASSDWTTSSYGYTF. The CDR3 coding sequence is TGTGCCAGCAGTGACTGGACAACCAGTAGCTATGGCTACACCTTC.

The chain links TRBV29-1 to TRBJ2-1; 12 nucleotides agree with TRBD1. The ends lost 6 bases at V and 7 bases at J; junction bases unmatched: 13. The CDR3 loop spans 16 amino acids. From germline, CDR1 is SQVTM and CDR2 ANQGSEA. CDR3 nucleotides: TGCAGCGTGAGGGGAATGGGGGACAGGGGGCCGAATGAGCAGTTCTTC. Amino acid sequence: CSVRGMGDRGPNEQFF.

The chain carries TRBV6-6 and TRBJ2-1; TRBD1 might be the D (6 bases). Germline V gene sequence: CDR1 MNHNY, CDR2 SVGAGI (reference sequence). This CDR3 is 14 amino acids long. V lost 4 bases and J 7 bases, leaving 14 bases between the germline ends. DNA of the CDR3: TGTGCCAGCAGTTCGGTGGTAGGGGGAAATGAGCAGTTCTTC. Its protein product is CASSSVVGGNEQFF.

The genes are TRBV7-9 and TRBJ2-5; no reliable D call. V was pared by 1 base and J by 4 bases, with 7 bases between. Germline V gives CDR1 SEHNR, CDR2 FQNEAQ (reference sequence). The CDR3 runs 13 residues. CDR3 in amino acids: CASSLVMRETQYF. DNA for the CDR3: TGTGCCAGCAGCTTAGTAATGAGAGAGACCCAGTACTTC.

The V and J genes are TRBV5-1 and TRBJ2-1; D not resolved. This CDR3 is built from 15 residues. The germline V gene encodes CDR1 SGHRS and CDR2 YFSETQ. The V end lost 0 bases, the J end lost 0 bases, and 7 bases lay between the germline ends. CDR3 sequence reads: CASSLAASSYNEQFF. The CDR3 nucleotides are TGCGCCAGCAGCTTGGCAGCTAGCTCCTACAATGAGCAGTTCTTC.

The CDR3 region has the DNA TGTGCCAGCAGCGTAGACAGGGGAGTCAATTTTCCCTACGAGCAGTACTTC. It translates to CASSVDRGVNFPYEQYF. The J gene is TRBJ2-7, the V gene TRBV9; TRBD1 matches 7 bases. The CDR3 has 17 amino acids. Unmatched junction bases numbered 11, after V lost 0 bases and J lost 2 bases. Germline V CDR1 and CDR2: SGDLS, YYNGEE.

The chain uses TRBV6-5 and TRBJ2-1; tentatively, D is TRBD2 (6 bases). Per the germline V gene, CDR1 is MNHEY and CDR2 is SVGAGI. Deletions cut 5 bases from V and 5 bases from J, with 16 bases between. This CDR3 has 15 amino acids. CDR3 DNA sequence: TGTGCCAGCAGTGTACGGGAGATAGGGGACAATGAGCAGTTCTTC. Amino acid sequence: CASSVREIGDNEQFF.

This clone was observed a few times. The V and J genes are TRBV6-6 and TRBJ2-7; TRBD2 agrees at 7 bases. After removal of 8 bases from V and 4 bases from J, the junction contained 8 bases not matched to a gene. CDR3 size: 13 residues. Germline V gene lookup returns CDR1 MNHNY and CDR2 SVGAGI (reference sequence). CDR3 sequence: CASSAGPEYEQYF. DNA of the CDR3: TGTGCCAGCTCAGCGGGACCGGAATACGAGCAGTACTTC.

The chain links TRBV7-2 to TRBJ2-7; tentatively, D is TRBD1 (5 bases). Germline CDR1 SGHTA, CDR2 FQGNSA. This CDR3 contains 15 residues. The germline V and J ends were trimmed by 1 base and 1 base, with 11 bases remaining between them. The CDR3 coding sequence is TGTGCCAGCAGCTTAGTAGGGGATGAGTCCTACGAGCAGTACTTC. This sequence encodes CASSLVGDESYEQYF.

This clone was seen a few times. The chain combines TRBV7-3 with TRBJ2-3; D is uncertain. The CDR3 spans 12 residues. Trimming shortened V by 8 bases and J by 2 bases, and 8 bases separated the two germline ends. From germline, CDR1 is SGHTA and CDR2 FQGTGA. Written as DNA, the CDR3 is TGTGCCAGCTGGTACTACACAGATACGCAGTATTTT. Its translation: CASWYYTDTQYF. The variable domain in full, with the rest retrieved from reference TRBV7-3 and TRBJ2-3, is GAGVSQTPSNKVTEKGKYVELRCDPISGHTALYWYRQSLGQGPEFLIYFQGTGAADDSGLPNDRFFAVRPEGSVSTLKIQRTERGDSAVYLCASWYYTDTQYFGPGTRLTVL.

The chain joins TRBV9 to TRBJ2-2; 7 nucleotides align to TRBD2. CDR1 and CDR2 from the germline V gene are SGDLS and YYNGEE. The junction had 3 bases not matched to a gene; V was cut back by 0 bases and J by 1 base. The CDR3 is 16 amino acids. CDR3 in DNA: TGTGCCAGCAGCGTAGCCAGCGGGATGAACACCGGGGAGCTGTTTTTT. It encodes CASSVASGMNTGELFF.

Only one count was recorded for this clone. The rearrangement uses TRBV18 and TRBJ1-4; D unclear. The V gene lost 2 bases and the J gene lost 8 bases, with 12 bases spanning the gap. Germline-derived CDR1 and CDR2 are KGHSH and LQKENI. The CDR3 sequence is 14 residues long. This chain's CDR3 is CASSPSRVVEKLFF. The CDR3, as DNA: TGTGCCAGCTCACCATCCCGGGTCGTGGAAAAACTGTTTTTT.

The CDR3 nucleotides are TGTGCCAGCAGCTTGGTTGGACAGAACTATGGCTACACCTTC. It specifies CASSLVGQNYGYTF. The chain uses TRBV5-4 and TRBJ1-2; D possibly corresponds to TRBD1 (6 bases). V lost 0 bases, J lost 2 bases, and 8 bases lay in between. The CDR3 length is 14 residues. Germline CDR1 and CDR2: SGHNT and YYREEE (reference sequence).

This chain uses TRBV5-1 with TRBJ2-7; 7 positions agree with TRBD1. J was trimmed by 0 bases and V by 0 bases; bases with no gene match: 3. The CDR3 totals 15 residues. CDR1 SGHRS and CDR2 YFSETQ come from the germline V gene. This CDR3 is CASSLGQGISYEQYF. The CDR3 nucleotides are TGCGCCAGCAGCTTGGGACAGGGAATCTCCTACGAGCAGTACTTC.

The chain's CDR3 is CASSQALRGASSYNEQFF. DNA for the CDR3: TGCGCCAGCAGCCAAGCCCTTCGGGGGGCTAGCTCCTACAATGAGCAGTTCTTC. V and J are TRBV4-3 and TRBJ2-1, with D possibly matching TRBD2 (7 bases). V lost 1 base and J lost 0, with 16 bases in between. Looked up from germline, CDR1 is LGHNA and CDR2 is YSLEER. This CDR3 region has 18 residues.

This clone came up a few times. The chain couples TRBV27 to TRBJ2-3; D remains unclear. Germline CDR1 reads MNHEY; CDR2 reads SMNVEV (reference sequence). The CDR3 consists of 15 residues. Deletions cut 6 bases from V and 2 bases from J, with 15 bases between. Written as DNA, the CDR3 is TGTGCCAGCAGACAGACACGCACTGACACAGATACGCAGTATTTT. The encoded protein is CASRQTRTDTDTQYF.

Concerning this clone: The junction does not match germline at one end; this may be a read error. The V call is TRBV19, the J call TRBJ1-5; 8 positions agree with TRBD1. This CDR3 is built from 13 residues. Per germline, CDR1 LNHDA and CDR2 SQIVND (reference sequence). CDR3: CASSVDRGQPQHF. DNA of the CDR3: TGTGCCAGTAGTGTAGACAGGGGTCAGCCCCAGCATTTT.

In regard to this clone: The same CDR3 can be traced to other DNA sequences in this sample. The chain is built from TRBV4-2 and TRBJ2-1; TRBD2 aligns across 12 bases. From germline, CDR1 is LGHNA and CDR2 YNFKEQ. Trimming cost V 0 bases and J 4 bases; bases outside gene matches: 1. This CDR3 is built from 16 residues. The CDR3 DNA reads TGTGCCAGCAGCCAAGATGGGACTAGCGGGTACAATGAGCAGTTCTTC. This gives the protein CASSQDGTSGYNEQFF.

This clone was picked up one time. This chain links TRBV5-6 with TRBJ2-4, with 7 bases aligning to TRBD1. The J segment lost 6 bases and the V segment lost 0 bases, leaving 6 bases of the junction unmatched. Germline values: CDR1 SGHDT, CDR2 YYEEEE. The CDR3 runs 15 residues. The DNA of the CDR3 is TGTGCCAGCAGCTTGGCGGGGACAGACCTAAACATTCAGTACTTC. Translation gives CASSLAGTDLNIQYF.

V gene TRBV11-2 combines with J gene TRBJ2-7; D remains ambiguous. The CDR3 is made up of 10 amino acids. Germline V gives CDR1 SGHAT, CDR2 FQNNGV. Trimming cost V 5 bases and J 3 bases, with 2 bases left between them. CDR3 sequence: CASSLYEQYF. CDR3 DNA sequence: TGTGCCAGCAGCCTCTACGAGCAGTACTTC.

The CDR3 nucleotides read TGCGCCAGCAGCTTGGTTGAGGGCTCGAACACTGAAGCTTTCTTT. Protein: CASSLVEGSNTEAFF. The rearrangement links TRBV5-1 to TRBJ1-1; D not resolved. CDR1 is SGHRS and CDR2 is YFSETQ in the germline V gene. The CDR3 totals 15 residues. Between the trimmed V and J ends, which lost 0 bases and 1 base, there was a span of 10 bases.